Here is one T cell receptor (beta chain) with its context. The antigen is undetermined. The record originates from a study of CD8+ T cells in alopecia areata. Across the study: The tofacitinib course ran for 6 to 18 months and was followed by 6 months off drug. Percent of scalp involved defined treated patients' severity scores. Points from the study as a whole: The study found that many expanded lesional clones persisted in scalp and blood during tofacitinib.

CDR3 length: 13 amino acids. The germline V and J ends were trimmed by 7 bases and 6 bases, with 14 bases remaining between them. CDR1 and CDR2 from the germline V gene are SNHLY and FYNNEI. Treatment: oral pan-JAK inhibitor, 5-10 mg twice daily. Once RNA had been extracted, it was reverse transcribed into cDNA to act as the sequencing template. Profiled with immunoSEQ multiplex PCR; TCRdb holds only in-frame clones, not every one. The table shows 150,000 to 200,000 clones, with less than 70% occurring only once. The sample in question was CD4+ T cells sorted from blood, obtained between weeks 49 and 50, from a patient treated with tofacitinib. This sequence joins TRBV2 and TRBJ2-3; D gene uncertain. This TCR derives from a human donor with alopecia areata. CDR3 region: CASIGPERDTQYF. Here the CDR3 DNA reads TGTGCCAGCATCGGGCCCGAGAGGGATACGCAGTATTTT.